This T cell receptor beta chain was observed in a study of molecular identifiers for immune sequencing clone quantification. Overall study: In replicates, RNA from about 21,000 or 97,000 naive CD8 cells was divided five ways and four parts were sequenced.

This clonotype appeared many times. The antigen is not known. TCRdb reprocessed the PCR reads via MiXCR and lists one record per CDR3 protein. This sample has just under 650,000 distinct CDR3 sequences, with 15% to 20% found just once. Naive CD8 T cells underwent sorting with the CD8+CD4-CCR7+CD45RA+ definition. This CDR3 comprises 14 residues. Trimming stripped 0 bases from V and 2 bases from J, with 7 bases between. Germline lookup yields CDR1 SGDLS and CDR2 YYNGEE. Study-wide points: In cases of identical TCR molecules sharing a barcode, highly expanded clone sizes could be underestimated. It was shown that clones above 20 RNA copies held over 97% of effector molecules, but under 1% in naive cells.

This chain joins TRBV9 and TRBJ2-3; D unresolved. This TCR came from a human donor in good health. Some libraries in this study had Jurkat cell RNA spiked in. Sequenced material: naive CD8+ T cells from blood, with Jurkat cell RNA spiked in. Subset indicated: FACS-sorted CD8+CD4-CCR7+CD45RA+ naive T cells. The CDR3 spells CASSVAGYTDTQYF. The CDR3 nucleotides are TGTGCCAGCAGCGTAGCTGGGTACACAGATACGCAGTATTTT. Variable domain in full (rest from reference TRBV9 and TRBJ2-3): DSGVTQTPKHLITATGQRVTLRCSPRSGDLSVYWYQQSLDQGLQFLIQYYNGEERAKGNILERFSAQQFPDLHSELNLSSLELGDSALYFCASSVAGYTDTQYFGPGTRLTVL.